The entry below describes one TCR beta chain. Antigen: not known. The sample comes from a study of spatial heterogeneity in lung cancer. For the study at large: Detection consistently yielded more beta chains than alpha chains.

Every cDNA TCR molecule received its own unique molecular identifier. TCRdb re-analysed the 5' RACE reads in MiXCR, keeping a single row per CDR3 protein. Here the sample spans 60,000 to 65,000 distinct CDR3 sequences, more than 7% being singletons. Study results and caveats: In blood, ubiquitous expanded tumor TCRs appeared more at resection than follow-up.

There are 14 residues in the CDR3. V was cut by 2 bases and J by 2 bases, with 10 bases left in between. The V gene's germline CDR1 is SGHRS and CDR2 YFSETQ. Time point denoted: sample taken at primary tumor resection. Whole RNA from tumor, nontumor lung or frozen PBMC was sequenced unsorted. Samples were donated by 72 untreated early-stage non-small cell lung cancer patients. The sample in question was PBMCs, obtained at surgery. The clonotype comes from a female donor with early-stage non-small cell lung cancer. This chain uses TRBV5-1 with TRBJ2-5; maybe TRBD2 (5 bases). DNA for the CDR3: TGCGCCAGCAGCTTTGGGCCGGGGCAAGAGACCCAGTACTTC. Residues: CASSFGPGQETQYF.